This TCR beta chain was profiled in a study of a mutant IDH1 vaccine in newly diagnosed glioma. The data were produced by immunoSEQ multiplex PCR, yet TCRdb's version contains in-frame clones alone and is incomplete. Of about 68,000 clones listed, roughly 80% are singletons. Time point reported: week 35, safety follow-up. The content of each vaccine dose was 300 ug of mutant IDH1 20-mer peptide, and topical imiquimod accompanied it. Details on this clone: Its antigen is not known.

Trimming shortened V by 0 bases and J by 1 base, and 3 bases separated the two germline ends. Germline assignment: CDR1 SGDLS and CDR2 YYNGEE. The CDR3 totals 13 residues. Specimen: PBMCs, collected from a glioma patient whose treatment included an IDH1 peptide vaccine. The receptor's source is a man aged 18 to 30 with glioma. The chain combines TRBV9 with TRBJ2-3, with D unclear. CDR3 sequence: CASSVEGTDTQYF. The CDR3 DNA is TGTGCCAGCAGCGTAGAGGGCACAGATACGCAGTATTTT. Supplemented by reference TRBV9 and TRBJ2-3, the full variable domain reads DSGVTQTPKHLITATGQRVTLRCSPRSGDLSVYWYQQSLDQGLQFLIQYYNGEERAKGNILERFSAQQFPDLHSELNLSSLELGDSALYFCASSVEGTDTQYFGPGTRLTVL.